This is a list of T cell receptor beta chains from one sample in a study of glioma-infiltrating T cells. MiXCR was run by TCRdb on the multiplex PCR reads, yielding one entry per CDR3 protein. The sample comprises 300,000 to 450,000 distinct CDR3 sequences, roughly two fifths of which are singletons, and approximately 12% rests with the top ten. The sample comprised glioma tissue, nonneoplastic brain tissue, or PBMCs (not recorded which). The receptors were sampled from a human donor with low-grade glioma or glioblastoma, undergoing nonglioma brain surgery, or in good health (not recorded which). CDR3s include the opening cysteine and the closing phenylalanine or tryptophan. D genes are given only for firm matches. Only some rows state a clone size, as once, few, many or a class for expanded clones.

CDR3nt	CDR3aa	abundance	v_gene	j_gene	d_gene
TGTGCCAGCAGGACAGGGACAGTCAATAATTCACCCCTCCACTTT	CASRTGTVNNSPLHF	few	TRBV6-1	TRBJ1-6	TRBD1
TGTGCCAGCATTTTCGGCAGCTCCTATAATTCACCCCTCCACTTT	CASIFGSSYNSPLHF	.	TRBV28	TRBJ1-6	.
TGTGCCAGCAGACTAGTCAGGGGGGACTATGGCTACACCTTC	CASRLVRGDYGYTF	many	TRBV6-1	TRBJ1-2	TRBD1
TGTGCCAGCAGTTTTGGGGGGTCGACTTTGCAACCCCTCTTC	CASSFGGSTLQPLF	.	TRBV27	TRBJ2-1	.
TGCGCCAGCAGCTTCGCGGGAGGGAGTCAAGAGACCCAGTACTTC	CASSFAGGSQETQYF	.	TRBV5-1	TRBJ2-5	TRBD2
TGTGCCAGCAGCCAAGATCGCGAGACGGAGACCCAGTACTTC	CASSQDRETETQYF	few	TRBV4-2	TRBJ2-5	.
TGTGCCAGTAGTATTGGACTCCCCTATGGCTACACCTTC	CASSIGLPYGYTF	.	TRBV19	TRBJ1-2	.
TGCGCCAGCAGCCGTCATCTTAGCGGGAGTGGGAATGAGCAGTTCTTC	CASSRHLSGSGNEQFF	.	TRBV27	TRBJ2-1	TRBD2
TGCAGTGCTAGATCTATTACCGGGACTTCCAGGATTGGCGAGCAGTACTTC	CSARSITGTSRIGEQYF	many	TRBV20-1	TRBJ2-7	.
TGTGCCAGCACCAAGGGGGGAGGAAGCACCGGGGAGCTGTTTTTT	CASTKGGGSTGELFF	.	TRBV6-1	TRBJ2-2	.
TGCAGCGTTGACGAGACAGGGACCCTCGGGGAGCAGTACTTC	CSVDETGTLGEQYF	.	TRBV29-1	TRBJ2-7	TRBD1
TGTGCCAGCGGTCTAAACAGTCCTAATGAAAAACTGTTTTTT	CASGLNSPNEKLFF	.	TRBV12-3/TRBV12-4	TRBJ1-4	.
TGTGCCATCAGAGTTGGCCGGGACAGACCAAACACTGAAGCTTTCTTT	CAIRVGRDRPNTEAFF	few	TRBV10-3	TRBJ1-1	TRBD1
TGTGCCAGCAGCCCTAGCGGGGCGGGCGCCTACGAGCAGTACTTC	CASSPSGAGAYEQYF	.	TRBV7-3	TRBJ2-7	TRBD2
TGTGCCAGCAGCCCCCTCAGCGGAAACTACGAGCAGTACTTC	CASSPLSGNYEQYF	few	TRBV6-2/TRBV6-3	TRBJ2-7	.
TGTGCCACCAGCAGCGAAACCACAGGGTCCTACGAGCAGTACTTC	CATSSETTGSYEQYF	.	TRBV15	TRBJ2-7	.
TGCAGTGCTAGAGATCGGAGGACAGGTTTCTACAATGAGCAGTTCTTC	CSARDRRTGFYNEQFF	many	TRBV20-1	TRBJ2-1	TRBD1
TGTGCCAGCAGTCGTGGGTGGGCTAGCGGGGACACCGGGGAGCTGTTTTTT	CASSRGWASGDTGELFF	few	TRBV28	TRBJ2-2	TRBD2
TGTGCCAGCAGTTTATGGGCCAGGGATCTTAGCAATCAGCCCCAGCATTTT	CASSLWARDLSNQPQHF	.	TRBV27	TRBJ1-5	.
TGTGCTAGTGGTTTGGCAGGAGCAGGGACTCAAGAGACCCAGTACTTC	CASGLAGAGTQETQYF	.	TRBV12-5	TRBJ2-5	.
TGTGCCAGCAGCTTAGTTCCAGGGCCCGACGCCTCCTACGAGCAGTACTTC	CASSLVPGPDASYEQYF	.	TRBV7-6	TRBJ2-7	.
TGTGCCACCAGCACCCCTCAGCCGGGAGACGACGAGCAGTACTTC	CATSTPQPGDDEQYF	few	TRBV15	TRBJ2-7	.
TGCAGTGCTAGTCTAATGGGAGGGTCATCACCCCTCCACTTT	CSASLMGGSSPLHF	few	TRBV20-1	TRBJ1-6	.
TGCGCCAGCAGCCAAGAGGGGGTTAGCGGCGTGGGAGAAGACCAGTACTTC	CASSQEGVSGVGEDQYF	few	TRBV4-1	TRBJ2-5	.
TGTGCCAGCAGTTTTTCAAGGACAGGGTTGACCTACGAGCAGTACTTC	CASSFSRTGLTYEQYF	.	TRBV28	TRBJ2-7	TRBD1
TGTGCCAGCTGCTTGCTCTCTGGGGCCAACGTCCTGACTTTC	CASCLLSGANVLTF	.	TRBV12-3/TRBV12-4	TRBJ2-6	.
TGTGCCAGCAGTTGGGGTCCTAGCACAGATACGCAGTATTTT	CASSWGPSTDTQYF	medium-sized	TRBV27	TRBJ2-3	.
TGCAGTGCTATAGAAAGGGGCTCCTACAATGAGCAGTTCTTC	CSAIERGSYNEQFF	.	TRBV20-1	TRBJ2-1	.
TGTGCCAGCAGTCCGGGGACAGGCTCTCGGCCCCAGCATTTT	CASSPGTGSRPQHF	.	TRBV28	TRBJ1-5	TRBD1
TGTGCCAGCAGCTTAGCGGGTGGGGCCACCTCCTACGAGCAGTACTTC	CASSLAGGATSYEQYF	few	TRBV7-8	TRBJ2-7	.
TGTGCCAGCAGCGGAACAGGGGTCTATGGCTACACCTTC	CASSGTGVYGYTF	.	TRBV7-2	TRBJ1-2	TRBD1
TGCAGTGCCAACAGGGGGCCTAACTTTGGGGCCAACGTCCTGACTTTC	CSANRGPNFGANVLTF	.	TRBV20-1	TRBJ2-6	TRBD1
TGTGCTAGCAGCTCGGGACGCCAAGAGACCCAGTACTTC	CASSSGRQETQYF	.	TRBV7-7	TRBJ2-5	.
TGCAGCGTTTCCGACGGATCATCGGCCCAGTACTTC	CSVSDGSSAQYF	.	TRBV29-1	TRBJ2-5	.